Each of the 32 T cell receptor beta chains below was sequenced from the same sample in a study of Ad26.COV2.S vaccination and SARS-CoV-2 variants. Sequenced by immunoSEQ multiplex PCR; TCRdb stores in-frame clones only, minus some. This table has 200,000 to 300,000 clones, roughly 88% appearing once. Treatment denoted: roughly 20 received Ad26.COV2.S at low or high dose, single or two shots; about 5 received placebo; per-sample allocation not given. Specimen acquisition occurred on day 63 following the initial vaccine or placebo injection. The source was peripheral blood, collected in a trial of Ad26.COV2.S vaccine versus placebo. The receptors derive from a person aged 18-60 years who received the Ad26.COV2.S COVID-19 vaccine or a placebo.

The chain carries TRBV3-1 (or the pseudogene TRBV3-2) and TRBJ2-4; no clear D. Looked up from germline, CDR1 is LGHDT and CDR2 is YNNKEL (reference sequence). V was clipped by 4 bases and J by 9 bases, with 16 bases between them. This CDR3 contains 14 residues. The CDR3 nucleotides read TGTGCCAGCAGCCCCGGTCTACTGGATACCATTCAGTACTTC. Protein sequence: CASSPGLLDTIQYF.

This rearrangement joins TRBV6-6 to TRBJ2-7; 8 bases agree with TRBD1. The CDR3 spans 13 residues. CDR1 is MNHNY and CDR2 is SVGAGI in the germline V gene (reference sequence). The V segment lost 8 bases and the J segment 6 bases; nucleotides outside the gene matches: 9. CDR3 in amino acids: CASLGSRGPEQYF. The CDR3 DNA follows: TGTGCCAGCCTGGGAAGCAGGGGGCCCGAGCAGTACTTC.

The rearrangement joins TRBV7-8 to TRBJ1-5, with D unclear. V was trimmed by 5 bases and J by 6 bases, leaving 8 bases between them. CDR3 length: 12 amino acids. Germline lookup yields CDR1 SGHVS and CDR2 FQNEAQ. The CDR3 DNA follows: TGTGCCAGCAGCCCCCCTTTTCAGCCCCAGCATTTT. It codes for CASSPPFQPQHF.

The chain recombines TRBV4-3 with TRBJ2-2; 8 bases map to TRBD1. Trimming took 3 bases from V and 0 from J; bases not matched to a gene: 9. The CDR3 is made up of 18 amino acids. The germline gives CDR1 LGHNA, CDR2 YSLEER. The DNA for the CDR3 is TGCGCCAGCAGCCAGGCCGGACAGGGAGTTTCGAACACCGGGGAGCTGTTTTTT. Residues: CASSQAGQGVSNTGELFF.

The V call is TRBV19, the J call TRBJ1-5; 8 nucleotides align to TRBD1. V trimming: 9 bases; J trimming: 9 bases; junction bases outside the gene matches: 1. Germline V gene lookup returns CDR1 LNHDA and CDR2 SQIVND (reference sequence). The CDR3 consists of 10 residues. For the CDR3, the DNA is TGTGCCAGCAGGGGGCGGCCCCAGCATTTT. It specifies CASRGRPQHF.

The rearrangement uses TRBV9 and TRBJ1-3, with D hard to call. The germline CDR1 and CDR2 sequences are SGDLS and YYNGEE. The germline V and J ends were trimmed by 0 bases and 1 base, with 11 bases remaining between them. CDR3 length: 16 amino acids. The CDR3 region has the DNA TGTGCCAGCAGCGTAGCTGATGGAATTTCTGGAAACACCATATATTTT. Translation: CASSVADGISGNTIYF.

The gene calls are TRBV9 and TRBJ2-3, with D hard to call. CDR1 and CDR2 from the germline V gene are SGDLS and YYNGEE. This CDR3 is 15 amino acids long. V lost 0 bases to trimming and J lost 2 bases, with 10 bases between them. In DNA form, the CDR3 reads TGTGCCAGCAGCGTAGAGGGCCAGATCACAGATACGCAGTATTTT. It is translated as CASSVEGQITDTQYF.

The V call is TRBV19, the J call TRBJ1-3, with 10 bases fitting TRBD1. V shed 6 bases and J 0 bases; nucleotides not matched to a gene: 5. Germline loops: CDR1 LNHDA, CDR2 SQIVND (reference sequence). The CDR3 covers 16 residues. The CDR3 DNA is TGTGCCAGTAGGAAGACAGGGGGCTTCTCTGGAAACACCATATATTTT. Translated: CASRKTGGFSGNTIYF.

V gene TRBV28 combines with J gene TRBJ2-1; 16 bases align to TRBD2. Germline loops: CDR1 MDHEN, CDR2 SYDVKM. This CDR3 spans 18 amino acids. V shed 11 bases, J shed 0 bases, and the junction held 10 bases outside the gene matches. The CDR3 sequence: CAARGGLAGGRSYNEQFF. Here the CDR3 DNA reads TGTGCCGCAAGGGGGGGACTAGCGGGAGGGCGCTCCTACAATGAGCAGTTCTTC. Combining the CDR3 with reference TRBV28 and TRBJ2-1 gives the whole variable domain DVKVTQSSRYLVKRTGEKVFLECVQDMDHENMFWYRQDPGLGLRLIYFSYDVKMKEKGDIPEGYSVSREKKERFSLILESASTNQTSMYLCAARGGLAGGRSYNEQFFGPGTRLTVL.

The J gene is TRBJ2-7, the V gene TRBV2, with TRBD1 matching over 7 bases. From germline, CDR1 is SNHLY and CDR2 FYNNEI. The CDR3 has 12 residues. V trimming: 6 bases; J trimming: 3 bases; junction bases outside the gene matches: 2. This CDR3 reads CASRDRLYEQYF. CDR3 nucleotides: TGTGCCAGCAGGGACAGGCTCTACGAGCAGTACTTC.

The genes are TRBV6-5 and TRBJ1-1; no firm D call. This CDR3 spans 11 amino acids. The germline CDR1 and CDR2 sequences are MNHEY and SVGAGI. Deletions cut 2 bases from V and 10 bases from J, with 8 bases between. CDR3 region: CASSYMQLAFF. In DNA, the CDR3 is TGTGCCAGCAGTTACATGCAGTTAGCTTTCTTT.

This clone was observed a single time. The rearrangement joins TRBV11-2 to TRBJ2-7; D possibly corresponds to TRBD1 (6 bases). Per germline, CDR1 SGHAT and CDR2 FQNNGV. Between the trimmed V and J ends, which lost 2 bases and 3 bases, there was a span of 17 bases. The CDR3 extends over 16 amino acids. The CDR3 reads CASSLSGDTYFYEQYF. The CDR3 DNA reads as TGTGCCAGCAGCTTATCCGGGGACACTTACTTCTACGAGCAGTACTTC.

This clone was counted only a few times. V and J are TRBV4-2 and TRBJ2-2, with 10 bases identical to TRBD2. Germline values: CDR1 LGHNA, CDR2 YNFKEQ. V gave up 0 bases and J gave up 5 bases; unmatched junction bases: 12. This CDR3 has 19 residues. This CDR3 is CASSQDLLAGGLMTGELFF. DNA of the CDR3: TGTGCCAGCAGCCAAGATCTGTTAGCGGGGGGCCTAATGACCGGGGAGCTGTTTTTT.

The chain joins TRBV7-9 to TRBJ1-1; a possible D gene is TRBD1 (5 bases). CDR3 size: 12 residues. Germline CDR1 reads SEHNR; CDR2 reads FQNEAQ (reference sequence). V was clipped by 9 bases and J by 1 base, with 9 bases between them. CDR3 residues: CASIQENTEAFF. CDR3 coding DNA: TGTGCCAGTATACAGGAGAACACTGAAGCTTTCTTT.

The chain recombines TRBV11-2 with TRBJ1-6, with no clear D. The germline V and J ends were trimmed by 6 bases and 13 bases, with 25 bases remaining between them. The CDR3 length is 16 residues. The V gene's germline CDR1 is SGHAT and CDR2 FQNNGV. CDR3 sequence reads: CASSTNRAPGGPPLHF. The CDR3 coding sequence is TGTGCCAGCAGTACCAACCGGGCCCCGGGCGGACCGCCCCTCCACTTT.

This rearrangement joins TRBV6-2 or TRBV6-3 to TRBJ1-5, with D possibly being TRBD1 (6 bases). The V and J ends lost 5 bases and 11 bases respectively, with 25 bases between them. In germline, CDR1 is MNHEY, CDR2 SVGEGT. The CDR3 totals 16 residues. CDR3 sequence reads: CASSKRTVLQVLAQHF. The CDR3 coding sequence is TGTGCCAGCAGTAAGAGGACAGTCCTTCAAGTTTTGGCCCAGCATTTT.

This chain connects TRBV4-1 to TRBJ1-1, with TRBD1 matching 9 bases. The ends lost 0 bases at V and 7 bases at J; junction bases unmatched: 3. The germline CDR1 and CDR2 sequences are MGHRA and YSYEKL. The CDR3 extends over 14 amino acids. The CDR3 DNA follows: TGCGCCAGCAGCCAAGAGAACAGGGGGCTTGAAGCTTTCTTT. Encoded protein: CASSQENRGLEAFF.

This sequence joins TRBV20-1 and TRBJ2-7; TRBD2 might be the D (6 bases). In germline, CDR1 is DFQATT, CDR2 SNEGSKA (reference sequence). The CDR3 has 14 amino acids. V was clipped by 3 bases and J by 0 bases, with 12 bases between them. For the CDR3, the DNA is TGCAGTGCTAGTATGGGCGGGACCTCCTACGAGCAGTACTTC. It specifies CSASMGGTSYEQYF.

This sequence joins TRBV19 and TRBJ1-2; D possibly corresponds to TRBD1 (5 bases). The CDR3 runs 14 residues. Germline V gene data show CDR1 as LNHDA and CDR2 as SQIVND (reference sequence). Trimming took 3 bases from V and 4 from J, leaving 12 bases between them. CDR3 nucleotides: TGTGCCAGTAGTATCACGTCGGGGGTCTATGGCTACACCTTC. It yields the protein CASSITSGVYGYTF.

The V gene is TRBV5-3, the J gene TRBJ2-5; D uncertain. TRBV5-3 has ORF status, its function being uncertain. This CDR3 spans 16 amino acids. V shed 0 bases and J shed 3 bases, with 15 bases lying between them. The CDR3 nucleotides are TGTGCCAGAAGCTTGGTCTCCAGACTGCCAAAAGAGACCCAGTACTTC. Protein product: CARSLVSRLPKETQYF.

This clone appeared once. The V gene is TRBV30, the J gene TRBJ2-3; D might be TRBD2 (5 bases). Germline-derived CDR1 and CDR2 are GTSNPN and SVGIG (reference sequence). Trimming removed 0 bases from V and 0 bases from J, with 10 bases in between. CDR3 length: 15 residues. This CDR3 reads CAWSVRGSSTDTQYF. CDR3 in DNA: TGTGCCTGGAGTGTACGCGGGTCTAGCACAGATACGCAGTATTTT.

The chain carries TRBV6-5 and TRBJ2-5; possible D gene TRBD1, 6 bases. The CDR3 totals 13 residues. Per the germline V gene, CDR1 is MNHEY and CDR2 is SVGAGI. Trimming removed 6 bases at V and 2 bases at J, with 10 bases between. In DNA, the CDR3 is TGTGCCAGCAGCCAAGGACAGCAAGAGACCCAGTACTTC. Protein: CASSQGQQETQYF.

J is TRBJ1-5 and V is TRBV27, with 10 nucleotides matching TRBD1. V gave up 6 bases and J gave up 8 bases; unmatched junction bases: 7. The CDR3 runs 14 residues. Germline CDR1 is MNHEY and CDR2 is SMNVEV (reference sequence). DNA for the CDR3: TGTGCCAGCAGACGGACAGGGGGAAGGGAGCCCCAGCATTTT. Protein product: CASRRTGGREPQHF.

The gene calls are TRBV6-5 and TRBJ2-5; D gene ambiguous. CDR1 is MNHEY, CDR2 SVGAGI, per germline. V dropped 9 bases and J dropped 2 bases, with 7 bases sitting between them. The CDR3 extends over 11 amino acids. This CDR3 is CASIFQETQYF. CDR3 in DNA: TGTGCCAGTATTTTTCAAGAGACCCAGTACTTC.

As to this clone: One junction end does not reproduce the germline sequence, and a read error may be involved. The chain employs TRBV7-7 and TRBJ2-3, with 8 bases identical to TRBD1. The length of the CDR3 is 15 residues. Germline V lookup: CDR1 SSHAT, CDR2 FNYEAQ (reference sequence). The CDR3 spells CASSPADRVTDTQYF. Here the CDR3 DNA reads TGTGCTAGCAGCCCTGCGGACAGGGTAACAGATACGCAGTATTTT.

V gene TRBV21-1 combines with J gene TRBJ2-7. TRBV21-1 is recorded as a pseudogene. This CDR3 has 17 amino acids. This CDR3 is CASSKLFGGPVSYEQYF. CDR3 nucleotide sequence: TGTGCCAGCAGCAAATTGTTTGGGGGGCCAGTATCCTACGAGCAGTACTTC.

This sequence joins TRBV3-1 (or the pseudogene TRBV3-2) and TRBJ2-2, with TRBD1 matching over 7 bases. The J segment lost 3 bases and the V segment lost 7 bases, leaving 8 bases of the junction unmatched. The germline gives CDR1 LGHDT, CDR2 YNNKEL (reference sequence). CDR3 length equals 15 residues. The CDR3 reads CASNPNRGDTGELFF. CDR3 DNA sequence: TGTGCCAGCAACCCCAACAGGGGAGACACCGGGGAGCTGTTTTTT.

Written as DNA, the CDR3 is TGTGCCAGCAGACCAGACAGGGGGCTCCGTTACGAGCAGTACTTC. Translation: CASRPDRGLRYEQYF. The chain is built from TRBV2 and TRBJ2-7; 10 nucleotides line up with TRBD1. This CDR3 spans 15 amino acids. Germline V lookup: CDR1 SNHLY, CDR2 FYNNEI. V shed 6 bases, J shed 4 bases, and the junction held 9 bases outside the gene matches. The full variable domain, its missing parts supplied by reference TRBV2 and TRBJ2-7, is EPEVTQTPSHQVTQMGQEVILRCVPISNHLYFYWYRQILGQKVEFLVSFYNNEISEKSEIFDDQFSVERPDGSNFTLKIRSTKLEDSAMYFCASRPDRGLRYEQYFGPGTRLTVT.

This sequence joins TRBV4-2 and TRBJ2-3; D is perhaps TRBD1 (6 bases). CDR3 length: 13 residues. V shed 2 bases and J shed 7 bases, with 10 bases lying between them. Per germline, CDR1 LGHNA and CDR2 YNFKEQ. The CDR3 DNA reads TGTGCCAGCAGCCAACGCCGGGACAATACGCAGTATTTT. As protein: CASSQRRDNTQYF.

This clone was recorded once. This chain connects TRBV4-2 to TRBJ2-3; 7 nucleotides align to TRBD1. Unmatched junction bases numbered 4, after V lost 4 bases and J lost 6 bases. This CDR3 is 13 amino acids long. Germline CDR1 LGHNA, CDR2 YNFKEQ. Here the CDR3 DNA reads TGTGCCAGCAGCCGAGACAGGGTCGATACGCAGTATTTT. Amino acid sequence: CASSRDRVDTQYF.

The chain carries TRBV6-2 or TRBV6-3 and TRBJ2-5; 10 bases fit TRBD2. J lost 2 bases, V lost 6 bases, and 12 bases had no gene match. Germline V CDR1 and CDR2: MNHEY, SVGEGT. The CDR3 extends over 17 amino acids. CDR3 protein: CASSLALAGALQETQYF. The CDR3 region has the DNA TGTGCCAGCAGCCTCGCTCTAGCGGGGGCACTTCAAGAGACCCAGTACTTC.

V usage is TRBV5-4 and J usage is TRBJ2-3; 14 bases fit TRBD2. This CDR3 contains 18 residues. With V trimmed by 0 bases and J by 2 bases, 5 bases remained unmatched. The germline CDR1 and CDR2 sequences are SGHNT and YYREEE (reference sequence). CDR3 coding DNA: TGTGCCAGCAGCTTGGGACTAGCGGGAGGGCCGAACACAGATACGCAGTATTTT. This sequence encodes CASSLGLAGGPNTDTQYF.